Presented here are 25 T cell receptor beta chains from one specimen sequenced in a study of shared clonotypes between healthy human individuals. Measured with immunoSEQ multiplex PCR; TCRdb has only the in-frame clones, and not every one. The table includes approximately 100,000 clones, 68% detected once. Sequencing input: memory CD8+ T cells sorted from blood. Described subset: CD45RO+ cells pooled with CCR7-negative TemRA cells. All receptors come from a woman under 40 in good health.

This clone was counted between two and nine times. A read error may produce the germline difference seen at one junction end. The rearrangement uses TRBV5-4 and TRBJ1-1, with TRBD1 matching over 12 bases. The CDR3 has 16 amino acids. Germline CDR1 SGHNT, CDR2 YYREEE (reference sequence). CDR3 sequence: CASRLGDRGRYTEAFF. CDR3 in DNA: TGTGCCAGCAGGTTGGGGGACAGGGGGCGATACACTGAAGCTTTCTTT.

In this sample, this clone turned up a few times. This sample also contains other DNA sequences that code for the same CDR3. This chain joins TRBV7-2 and TRBJ2-7, with TRBD2 as a possible D gene (5 bases). Trimming took 5 bases from V and 3 from J, leaving 8 bases between them. The CDR3 spans 12 residues. The germline gives CDR1 SGHTA, CDR2 FQGNSA. The CDR3 coding sequence is TGTGCCAGCAGCACGGGATTCTACGAGCAGTACTTC. Its translation is CASSTGFYEQYF. Complete variable domain (other parts from reference TRBV7-2 and TRBJ2-7): GAGVSQSPSNKVTEKGKDVELRCDPISGHTALYWYRQSLGQGLEFLIYFQGNSAPDKSGLPSDRFSAERTGGSVSTLTIQRTQQEDSAVYLCASSTGFYEQYFGPGTRLTVT.

The sample holds a few counts of this clone. CDR3 DNA: TGTGCCAGCAGTTACGAGCGGCCCGGAGCAGATACGCAGTATTTT. Its translation: CASSYERPGADTQYF. This sequence joins TRBV6-6 and TRBJ2-3; tentatively, D is TRBD2 (5 bases). The germline V gene encodes CDR1 MNHNY and CDR2 SVGAGI (reference sequence). CDR3 size: 15 residues. With 2 bases removed from V and 4 bases from J, the gap between germline ends came to 13 bases.

A few counts support this clone. The V gene is TRBV5-4, the J gene TRBJ1-2; 7 nucleotides line up with TRBD1. J gave up 8 bases and V 3 bases, and 4 bases lay outside the gene matches. CDR1 is SGHNT, CDR2 YYREEE, per germline (reference sequence). The CDR3 is 12 residues long. The CDR3: CASSYQGEGYTF. In DNA, the CDR3 is TGTGCCAGCAGCTACCAGGGGGAAGGCTACACCTTC.

The chain employs TRBV7-3 and TRBJ2-7; 9 bases fit TRBD1. Trimming at V came to 0 bases and at J to 3 bases, leaving 12 bases not matched to a gene. The CDR3 sequence is 18 residues long. Germline lookup yields CDR1 SGHTA and CDR2 FQGTGA. CDR3 loop: CASSLTSNRDRVSYEQYF. The CDR3 region has the DNA TGTGCCAGCAGCTTAACGTCGAACCGGGACAGGGTTAGCTACGAGCAGTACTTC. Full variable domain (remainder filled in from reference TRBV7-3 and TRBJ2-7): GAGVSQTPSNKVTEKGKYVELRCDPISGHTALYWYRQSLGQGPEFLIYFQGTGAADDSGLPNDRFFAVRPEGSVSTLKIQRTERGDSAVYLCASSLTSNRDRVSYEQYFGPGTRLTVT.

Many counts were recorded for this clone. The CDR3 nucleotides read TGTGCCAGCAGTGAAAAAGTGTCAGGGGGGTCAGATACGCAGTATTTT. Protein product: CASSEKVSGGSDTQYF. The chain combines TRBV6-4 with TRBJ2-3; TRBD1 is a possible D gene (7 bases). This CDR3 is 16 amino acids long. V was trimmed by 3 bases and J by 4 bases, leaving 17 bases between them. Germline CDR1 is MRHNA and CDR2 is SNTAGT.

V usage is TRBV4-1 and J usage is TRBJ1-2, with D perhaps matching TRBD1 (5 bases). V gave up 0 bases and J gave up 4 bases, with 15 bases separating them. The CDR3 spans 16 residues. Germline CDR1 reads MGHRA; CDR2 reads YSYEKL. The CDR3 protein is CASSQDWGELGYGYTF. CDR3 DNA: TGCGCCAGCAGCCAAGATTGGGGGGAACTGGGCTATGGCTACACCTTC.

J is TRBJ1-3 and V is TRBV19; 7 bases map to TRBD1. The CDR3 contains 18 residues. V lost 6 bases and J lost 3; bases outside the gene matches: 17. Germline V gene data show CDR1 as LNHDA and CDR2 as SQIVND (reference sequence). The CDR3 protein is CASRSEGQPSMGGNTIYF. The CDR3 region has the DNA TGTGCCAGTAGATCCGAGGGACAGCCCTCCATGGGTGGAAACACCATATATTTT.

The V gene is TRBV6-4, the J gene TRBJ2-5; D remains unclear. V was trimmed by 3 bases and J by 4 bases, leaving 12 bases between them. CDR1 and CDR2 from the germline V gene are MRHNA and SNTAGT. The CDR3 totals 14 residues. CDR3 bases: TGTGCCAGCAGTGAAAGAGCTGAGATAGAGACCCAGTACTTC. Its protein is CASSERAEIETQYF.

This clone appeared once. The chain carries TRBV15 and TRBJ2-7, with 7 bases that match TRBD1. Germline values: CDR1 LNHNV, CDR2 YYDKDF (reference sequence). CDR3 length equals 16 residues. The trim removed 3 bases at V and 3 bases at J, leaving 11 bases unmatched. CDR3 DNA: TGTGCCACCAGCAGGACCGGGACAGTTTTATTCTACGAGCAGTACTTC. Protein sequence: CATSRTGTVLFYEQYF. Supplemented by reference TRBV15 and TRBJ2-7, the full variable domain reads DAMVIQNPRYQVTQFGKPVTLSCSQTLNHNVMYWYQQKSSQAPKLLFHYYDKDFNNEADTPDNFQSRRPNTSFCFLDIRSPGLGDTAMYLCATSRTGTVLFYEQYFGPGTRLTVT.

For the CDR3, the DNA is TGTGCCAGCAGAAATGACGGGCCGTACACTGAAGCTTTCTTT. It yields the protein CASRNDGPYTEAFF. The chain has TRBV7-9 and TRBJ1-1; D uncertain. The CDR3 runs 14 residues. Trimming removed 6 bases from V and 3 bases from J, with 14 bases in between. Germline V CDR1 and CDR2: SEHNR, FQNEAQ (reference sequence).

The chain joins TRBV6-4 to TRBJ1-6; D perhaps matches TRBD1 (5 bases). This CDR3 comprises 14 residues. Germline V gives CDR1 MRHNA, CDR2 SNTAGT. The V end lost 3 bases, the J end lost 6 bases, and 9 bases lay between the germline ends. The CDR3 coding sequence is TGTGCCAGCAGTGATGGGACGGCTAATTCACCCCTCCACTTT. This encodes CASSDGTANSPLHF.

The chain is built from TRBV9 and TRBJ2-2, with TRBD2 matching over 10 bases. The CDR3 spans 18 residues. Germline CDR1 and CDR2: SGDLS and YYNGEE. V was clipped by 0 bases and J by 0 bases; unmatched bases: 5. CDR3: CASSVELAGLSNTGELFF. As DNA, the CDR3 is TGTGCCAGCAGCGTAGAACTAGCGGGACTCTCGAACACCGGGGAGCTGTTTTTT.

This clone was counted many times. The genes are TRBV7-6 and TRBJ2-1; TRBD2 aligns across 14 bases. J gave up 6 bases and V 3 bases, and 4 bases lay outside the gene matches. The V gene's germline CDR1 is SGHVS and CDR2 FNYEAQ. This CDR3 has 16 residues. The CDR3 DNA reads as TGTGCCAGCAGCTTGGGACTAGCGGGAGTAGGCAATGAGCAGTTCTTC. This encodes CASSLGLAGVGNEQFF.

In its sample, this clone was seen a few times. V and J are TRBV19 and TRBJ1-5; 9 bases match TRBD1. The CDR3 is made up of 14 amino acids. Germline trimming cut 7 bases from V and 3 bases from J; bases unmatched to any gene: 4. Germline-derived CDR1 and CDR2 are LNHDA and SQIVND (reference sequence). CDR3 coding DNA: TGTGCCAGTAAGGGACAGGGACACAATCAGCCCCAGCATTTT. Its translation is CASKGQGHNQPQHF.

This chain connects TRBV27 to TRBJ2-1; 10 nucleotides align to TRBD2. The CDR3 extends over 15 amino acids. CDR1 and CDR2 (germline): MNHEY, SMNVEV (reference sequence). V lost 4 bases, J lost 4 bases, and 4 bases stayed unmatched. The DNA for the CDR3 is TGTGCCAGCAGTTCCGGGACTAGCGTGTACAATGAGCAGTTCTTC. Translating gives CASSSGTSVYNEQFF.

This clone was detected once. CDR3 sequence (DNA): TGTGCCAGTACCAAGGGCCTGGGCCCAGGAAGCAGCAATCAGCCCCAGCATTTT. Translating gives CASTKGLGPGSSNQPQHF. V usage is TRBV19 and J usage is TRBJ1-5; D call uncertain. Trimming took off 7 bases at V and 1 base at J, with 23 bases between the two ends. The germline V gene encodes CDR1 LNHDA and CDR2 SQIVND (reference sequence). The CDR3 consists of 18 residues.

V gene TRBV27 combines with J gene TRBJ2-7, with 8 bases aligning to TRBD2. The V segment lost 10 bases and the J segment 2 bases; nucleotides outside the gene matches: 13. This CDR3 is 15 amino acids long. Germline V gene sequence: CDR1 MNHEY, CDR2 SMNVEV (reference sequence). CDR3 nucleotides: TGTGCCACCTCCCATCTAGCGGGCCTACCCTACGAGCAGTACTTC. Its protein product is CATSHLAGLPYEQYF.

This clone has ten or more counts. This chain uses TRBV7-3 with TRBJ2-1; maybe TRBD2 (5 bases). V shed 1 base and J shed 5 bases, with 18 bases lying between them. The CDR3 totals 17 residues. Germline values: CDR1 SGHTA, CDR2 FQGTGA. The CDR3 here is CASSLNAVGLANNEQFF. The CDR3 region has the DNA TGTGCCAGCAGCTTAAACGCCGTTGGTCTAGCCAACAATGAGCAGTTCTTC.

V gene TRBV2 combines with J gene TRBJ1-1; D remains ambiguous. Germline V gene data show CDR1 as SNHLY and CDR2 as FYNNEI. The CDR3 sequence is 13 residues long. V was clipped by 6 bases and J by 1 base, with 9 bases between them. The DNA for the CDR3 is TGTGCCAGCAGACACAGCCAGAACACTGAAGCTTTCTTT. It translates to CASRHSQNTEAFF. Filled out from reference TRBV2 and TRBJ1-1, the complete variable domain reads EPEVTQTPSHQVTQMGQEVILRCVPISNHLYFYWYRQILGQKVEFLVSFYNNEISEKSEIFDDQFSVERPDGSNFTLKIRSTKLEDSAMYFCASRHSQNTEAFFGQGTRLTVV.

This clone was seen a few times. V is TRBV25-1 and J is TRBJ2-7; D possibly uses TRBD1 or TRBD2 (6 bases each). Germline loops: CDR1 MGHDK, CDR2 SYGVNS. The CDR3 totals 16 residues. V lost 7 bases to trimming and J lost 5 bases, with 24 bases between them. CDR3 residues: CASTPPRDTGVHEQYF. As DNA, the CDR3 is TGTGCCAGCACCCCACCCCGGGACACGGGGGTCCACGAGCAGTACTTC.

The chain uses TRBV25-1 and TRBJ2-1; 14 bases agree with TRBD2. The J segment lost 8 bases and the V segment lost 6 bases, leaving 15 bases of the junction unmatched. Germline V CDR1 and CDR2: MGHDK, SYGVNS. CDR3 length: 18 amino acids. CDR3 nucleotides: TGTGCCAGCAGGGGACTAGCGGGAGTTGAGATATTGTCGGATGAGCAGTTCTTC. Translation: CASRGLAGVEILSDEQFF.

The chain uses TRBV5-1 and TRBJ2-5, with D perhaps being TRBD1 or TRBD2 (5 bases each). The J call is uncertain, as TRBJ2-7 better fits the DNA end. CDR3 size: 15 residues. CDR1 is SGHRS, CDR2 YFSETQ, per germline. CDR3 region: CASSHSGRISYEQYF. The CDR3 nucleotides are TGCGCCAGCAGCCACTCGGGACGGATCTCCTACGAGCAGTACTTC.

This clone was seen a handful of times. The chain recombines TRBV4-2 with TRBJ2-5, with D perhaps matching TRBD1 (5 bases). The DNA end favors TRBJ2-7, so the J call may be wrong. Germline-derived CDR1 and CDR2 are LGHNA and YNFKEQ. This CDR3 comprises 16 residues. As DNA, the CDR3 is TGTGCCAGCAGCCAAGATGGGGCCGACGCCCCCTACGAGCAGTACTTC. This translates into CASSQDGADAPYEQYF.

This chain uses TRBV7-9 with TRBJ2-5, with D possibly being TRBD1 (6 bases). V lost 5 bases and J lost 1, with 14 bases in between. Looked up from germline, CDR1 is SEHNR and CDR2 is FQNEAQ (reference sequence). The CDR3 extends over 15 amino acids. The CDR3 is CASSIKGGGQETQYF. The CDR3 nucleotides read TGTGCCAGCAGCATCAAAGGGGGTGGCCAAGAGACCCAGTACTTC.